The 20 T cell receptor beta chains given below trace back to one sample, sequenced in a study of spatial heterogeneity in lung cancer. Sample time point: sample taken at primary tumor resection. Researchers sequenced whole RNA taken from tumor, nontumor lung or frozen PBMC without sorting. TCRdb called the 5' RACE reads again in MiXCR, with one record for every CDR3 protein. Here the sample spans some 87,000 distinct CDR3 sequences, roughly 10% being singletons. The sample consisted of PBMCs, taken at surgery. The source is a male donor with early-stage non-small cell lung cancer.

This clonotype has a count of ten or more. The rearrangement joins TRBV7-2 to TRBJ2-3, with D hard to call. This CDR3 spans 14 amino acids. Germline loops: CDR1 SGHTA, CDR2 FQGNSA. V gave up 5 bases and J gave up 2 bases, with 11 bases separating them. The CDR3 loop reads CASSPSDLTDTQYF. The CDR3 coding sequence is TGTGCCAGCAGCCCCTCGGACCTCACAGATACGCAGTATTTT.

In its sample, this clonotype was seen many times. The gene calls are TRBV3-1 and TRBJ2-1; a weak D match, TRBD1 (6 bases). CDR1 and CDR2 from the germline V gene are LGHDT and YNNKEL (reference sequence). Trimming cost V 5 bases and J 7 bases, with 9 bases left between them. The CDR3 sequence is 12 residues long. The CDR3 DNA reads as TGTGCCAGCAGCTACAGGGAGAATGAGCAGTTCTTC. Its translation is CASSYRENEQFF.

This clonotype showed up just a few times. The rearrangement uses TRBV4-3 and TRBJ2-3; 13 bases are shared with TRBD2. From germline, CDR1 is LGHNA and CDR2 YSLEER. The CDR3 is 19 amino acids. V shed 1 base and J 0 bases; nucleotides not matched to a gene: 7. In DNA form, the CDR3 reads TGCGCCAGCAGCCAAGGGACTAGCGGGGGCCCATCTAGCACAGATACGCAGTATTTT. This translates into CASSQGTSGGPSSTDTQYF.

The rearrangement joins TRBV6-5 to TRBJ2-3, with D unresolved. The CDR3 extends over 13 amino acids. Trimming cost V 0 bases and J 2 bases, with 3 bases left between them. Germline CDR1 MNHEY, CDR2 SVGAGI. The CDR3 protein is CASSYSPTDTQYF. For the CDR3, the DNA is TGTGCCAGCAGTTACTCCCCCACAGATACGCAGTATTTT.

The chain employs TRBV7-3 and TRBJ1-2, with D perhaps TRBD1 (5 bases). This CDR3 contains 14 residues. Germline values: CDR1 SGHTA, CDR2 FQGTGA. Trimming removed 5 bases at V and 7 bases at J, with 17 bases between. The CDR3 bases are TGTGCCAGCAGCCCGGGACTCCCGCAGGGTGGCTACACCTTC. Protein: CASSPGLPQGGYTF.

This clonotype was counted many times. The J gene is TRBJ2-5, the V gene TRBV29-1; 10 bases agree with TRBD2. The germline gives CDR1 SQVTM, CDR2 ANQGSEA. This CDR3 is 14 amino acids long. V shed 6 bases and J 6 bases; nucleotides not matched to a gene: 10. The CDR3 nucleotides read TGCAGCGTCCGGAAGGCTAGCGGGAGCCAGACCCAGTACTTC. Translation: CSVRKASGSQTQYF.

This clonotype was seen more than once but under ten times. V gene TRBV3-1 combines with J gene TRBJ2-7; 9 bases align to TRBD2. Trimming cost V 2 bases and J 0 bases; bases outside gene matches: 5. CDR1 and CDR2 from the germline V gene are LGHDT and YNNKEL (reference sequence). The CDR3 contains 16 residues. CDR3 amino acids: CASSQSLAGSSYEQYF. CDR3 nucleotide sequence: TGTGCCAGCAGCCAATCCCTAGCGGGGAGCTCCTACGAGCAGTACTTC.

The genes are TRBV6-1 and TRBJ1-5; D perhaps matches TRBD1 (5 bases). The CDR3 is made up of 14 amino acids. V lost 3 bases and J 3 bases, leaving 9 bases between the germline ends. Germline lookup yields CDR1 MNHNS and CDR2 SASEGT. CDR3 sequence: CASSDQGYNQPQHF. The DNA for the CDR3 is TGTGCCAGCAGTGACCAGGGATACAATCAGCCCCAGCATTTT.

This clonotype was seen only a few times. J is TRBJ2-1 and V is TRBV20-1; TRBD2 agrees at 12 bases. The V and J ends lost 1 base and 2 bases, in that order; junction bases with no gene match: 6. The CDR3 runs to 17 residues. Germline CDR1 is DFQATT and CDR2 is SNEGSKA (reference sequence). CDR3 DNA sequence: TGCAGTGCTAGAGTCGCTAGCGGGAGGGCCACCTACAATGAGCAGTTCTTC. This encodes CSARVASGRATYNEQFF.

This clonotype has a count of ten or more. The rearrangement joins TRBV24-1 to TRBJ2-3; TRBD1 might be the D (5 bases). The V end was cut by 4 bases, the J end by 1 base, with 8 bases between. The CDR3 is 14 residues long. CDR1 and CDR2 (germline): KGHDR, SFDVKD. The CDR3 bases are TGTGCCACCAGTGACCCGACAGGCACAGATACGCAGTATTTT. Residues: CATSDPTGTDTQYF.

This clonotype turned up a few times. J is TRBJ1-3 and V is TRBV14; D unresolved. Deletions cut 1 base from V and 0 bases from J, with 4 bases between. This CDR3 region has 14 residues. The germline V gene encodes CDR1 SGHDN and CDR2 FVKESK. CDR3 sequence: CASSQVISGNTIYF. For the CDR3, the DNA is TGTGCCAGCAGCCAAGTAATCTCTGGAAACACCATATATTTT.

This clonotype occurred a few times. The chain joins TRBV10-3 to TRBJ2-3, with 14 nucleotides matching TRBD2. This CDR3 is 18 amino acids long. The V segment lost 10 bases and the J segment 1 base; nucleotides outside the gene matches: 13. CDR1 and CDR2 (germline): ENHRY, SYGVKD. For the CDR3, the DNA is TGTGCCACCAAAAGGACTAGCGGGAGGCTCGGGGGCACAGATACGCAGTATTTT. Its protein is CATKRTSGRLGGTDTQYF.

This clonotype showed up just once. This rearrangement joins TRBV29-1 to TRBJ2-7; the match to TRBD2 covers 13 bases. V lost 4 bases and J lost 6; bases outside the gene matches: 6. Germline V lookup: CDR1 SQVTM, CDR2 ANQGSEA. CDR3 length equals 14 residues. In DNA, the CDR3 is TGCAGCGTTGTCAGGACTAGCGGGAGTTCCGAGCAGTACTTC. Protein sequence: CSVVRTSGSSEQYF.

V gene TRBV4-3 combines with J gene TRBJ2-3; 8 bases line up with TRBD1. The junction had 8 bases not matched to a gene; V was cut back by 8 bases and J by 1 base. Looked up from germline, CDR1 is LGHNA and CDR2 is YSLEER. The CDR3 extends over 15 amino acids. For the CDR3, the DNA is TGCGCCAGCGGGACCAGGGGGCTTGGCACAGATACGCAGTATTTT. It translates to CASGTRGLGTDTQYF.

This clonotype has only a few counts. V and J are TRBV5-1 and TRBJ1-1; 7 nucleotides agree with TRBD1. Trimming cost V 4 bases and J 0 bases; bases outside gene matches: 3. CDR1 SGHRS and CDR2 YFSETQ come from the germline V gene. CDR3 size: 14 residues. The CDR3 coding sequence is TGCGCCAGCAGCGCGGACAGGATGAACACTGAAGCTTTCTTT. Protein sequence: CASSADRMNTEAFF.

This clonotype was recorded many times. CDR3: CASSQRIGGTYEQYF. The CDR3 nucleotides are TGTGCCAGCAGCCAGCGGATAGGGGGTACCTACGAGCAGTACTTC. This chain joins TRBV4-2 and TRBJ2-7; D may be TRBD1 (6 bases). V lost 3 bases and J 2 bases, leaving 14 bases between the germline ends. CDR1 and CDR2 (germline): LGHNA, YNFKEQ. The CDR3 has 15 amino acids.

This clonotype was counted only a few times. The CDR3, as DNA: TGTGCCAGCAGGCCCAGTACCGCCAAAAACATTCAGTACTTC. Protein: CASRPSTAKNIQYF. The rearrangement joins TRBV3-1 to TRBJ2-4, with D unresolved. CDR1 LGHDT and CDR2 YNNKEL come from the germline V gene (reference sequence). Trimming removed 6 bases at V and 1 base at J, with 10 bases between. This CDR3 region has 14 residues.

The chain joins TRBV28 to TRBJ1-5; 9 positions agree with TRBD1. The germline V gene encodes CDR1 MDHEN and CDR2 SYDVKM. The CDR3 extends over 15 amino acids. V lost 2 bases and J lost 6; bases outside the gene matches: 5. The CDR3 loop is CASSLAGQGFQPQHF. The CDR3 DNA reads as TGTGCCAGCAGTTTAGCTGGACAGGGGTTTCAGCCCCAGCATTTT.

To note about this clonotype: The junction departs from germline at one end; a sequencing error may be responsible. V usage is TRBV18 and J usage is TRBJ2-1, with 8 nucleotides matching TRBD1. This CDR3 contains 16 residues. Germline-derived CDR1 and CDR2 are KGHSH and LQKENI. CDR3 amino acids: CASSPPAGGAGNEEFF. The CDR3 coding sequence is TGTGCCAGCTCACCACCGGCAGGGGGCGCGGGGAATGAGGAGTTCTTC. Supplemented by reference TRBV18 and TRBJ2-1, the full variable domain reads NAGVMQNPRHLVRRRGQEARLRCSPMKGHSHVYWYRQLPEEGLKFMVYLQKENIIDESGMPKERFSAEFPKEGPSILRIQQVVRGDSAAYFCASSPPAGGAGNEEFFGPGTRLTVL.

This clonotype was picked up a small number of times. This chain uses TRBV29-1 with TRBJ1-1, with D perhaps TRBD1 (5 bases). Germline lookup yields CDR1 SQVTM and CDR2 ANQGSEA. The CDR3 has 13 amino acids. With 3 bases removed from V and 3 bases from J, the gap between germline ends came to 11 bases. This CDR3 reads CSVDLKGYTEAFF. The CDR3 DNA reads as TGCAGCGTTGATTTGAAGGGGTACACTGAAGCTTTCTTT.